This entry is about one TCR beta chain. Its specificity is unknown. This specimen comes from a study of cytomegalovirus exposure and HLA in healthy donors. Study as a whole: Clustering assigned 81% of the approximately 400 genotyped donors to the Caucasian-associated ancestry cluster.

Study outcomes and limitations: Listed as cytomegalovirus-associated were roughly 180 TCR beta chains. Some public TCRs appeared in many individuals, while most sequences were rare. There were reportedly fewer N-insertions in an Asian-associated ancestry cluster than the roughly 670-donor mean, in a later analysis.

A multiplex PCR was run with 60 Vbeta primers and 13 Jbeta primers. Data came from immunoSEQ multiplex PCR; TCRdb stores just in-frame clones and leaves some out. The sample holds around 190,000 clones, around 78% seen once. CDR1 and CDR2 (germline): SGHNT, YYREEE (reference sequence). V lost 2 bases to trimming and J lost 7 bases, with 13 bases between them. CDR3 length: 13 amino acids. The TCR comes from a man aged 25 to 40 in good health and CMV-seronegative. The sample consisted of PBMCs. The chain carries TRBV5-4 and TRBJ2-7, with a possible D match to TRBD2 (6 bases). The CDR3 nucleotides read TGTGCCAGCAGCTTTCGTGGGGGGTTGGAGCAGTACTTC. Its translation: CASSFRGGLEQYF. Variable domain in full (rest from reference TRBV5-4 and TRBJ2-7): ETGVTQSPTHLIKTRGQQVTLRCSSQSGHNTVSWYQQALGQGPQFIFQYYREEENGRGNFPPRFSGLQFPNYSSELNVNALELDDSALYLCASSFRGGLEQYFGPGTRLTVT.